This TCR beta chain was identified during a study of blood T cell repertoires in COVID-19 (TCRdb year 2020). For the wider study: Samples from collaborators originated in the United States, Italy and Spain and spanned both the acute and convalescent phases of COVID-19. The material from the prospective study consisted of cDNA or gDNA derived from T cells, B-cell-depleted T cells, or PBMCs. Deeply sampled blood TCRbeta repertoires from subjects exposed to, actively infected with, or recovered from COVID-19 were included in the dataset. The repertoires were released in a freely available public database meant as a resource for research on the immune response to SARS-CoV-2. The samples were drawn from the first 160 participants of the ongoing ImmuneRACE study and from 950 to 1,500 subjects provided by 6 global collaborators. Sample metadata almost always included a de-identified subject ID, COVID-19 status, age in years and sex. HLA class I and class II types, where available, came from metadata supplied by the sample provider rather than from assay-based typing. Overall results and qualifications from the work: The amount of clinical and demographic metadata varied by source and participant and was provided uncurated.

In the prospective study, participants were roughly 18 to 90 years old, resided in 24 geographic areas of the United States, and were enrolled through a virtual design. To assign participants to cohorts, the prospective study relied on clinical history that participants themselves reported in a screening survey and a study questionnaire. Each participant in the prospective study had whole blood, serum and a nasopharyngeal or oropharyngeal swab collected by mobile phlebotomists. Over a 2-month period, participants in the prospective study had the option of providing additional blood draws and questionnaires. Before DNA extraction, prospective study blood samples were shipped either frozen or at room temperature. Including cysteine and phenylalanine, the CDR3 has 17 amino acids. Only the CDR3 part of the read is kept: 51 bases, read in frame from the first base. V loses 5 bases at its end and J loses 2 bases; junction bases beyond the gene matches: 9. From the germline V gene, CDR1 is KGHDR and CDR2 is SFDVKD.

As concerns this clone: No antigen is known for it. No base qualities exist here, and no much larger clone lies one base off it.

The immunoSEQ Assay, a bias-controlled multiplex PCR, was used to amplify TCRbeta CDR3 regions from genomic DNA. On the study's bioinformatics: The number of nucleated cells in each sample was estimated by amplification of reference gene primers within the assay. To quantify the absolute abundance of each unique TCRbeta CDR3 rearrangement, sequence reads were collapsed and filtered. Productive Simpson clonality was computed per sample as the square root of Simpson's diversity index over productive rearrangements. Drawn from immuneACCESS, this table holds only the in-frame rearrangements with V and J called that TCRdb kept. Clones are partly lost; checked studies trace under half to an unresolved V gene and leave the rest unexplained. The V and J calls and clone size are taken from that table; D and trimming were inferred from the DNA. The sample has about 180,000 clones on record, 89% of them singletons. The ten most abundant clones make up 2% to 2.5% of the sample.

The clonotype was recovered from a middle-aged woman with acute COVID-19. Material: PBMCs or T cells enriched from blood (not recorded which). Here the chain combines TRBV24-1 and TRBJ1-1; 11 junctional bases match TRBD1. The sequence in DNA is TGTGCCACCAGTGGGCACCTCGGGACAGGGGGAAACACTGAAGCTTTCTTT. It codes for CATSGHLGTGGNTEAFF.